This TCR beta chain was obtained from a study of T cells in Graves' hyperthyroidism and ophthalmopathy (dated by TCRdb to the late 2010s). About the full investigation: Peripheral blood was collected at initial diagnosis, before any treatment. To identify TCR V-J signatures that set the groups apart, the researchers used a discovery cohort of 95 to 100 patients, made up of roughly 45 with Graves' ophthalmopathy and around 58 with stable Graves' hyperthyroidism. Whether ophthalmopathy could be predicted prospectively was tested in an independent validation cohort made up of roughly 19 hyperthyroidism patients plus 17 patients who later progressed to ophthalmopathy. The roughly 100 discovery patients were randomly divided into training and test sets at a 7:3 ratio. Thyroid tissue and blood T-cell repertoires from several Graves' hyperthyroidism patients were also compared in the study. Following sampling, methimazole starting at 30 mg daily was given to hyperthyroidism patients, and high-dose intravenous methylprednisolone was given to ophthalmopathy patients. TCR Vbeta CDR3 sequencing of some 140 peripheral blood samples (43 ophthalmopathy, approximately 80 hyperthyroidism and around 17 progressor patients) is reported in the paper. Results and caveats for the whole study, not just this receptor: No statistical method was used to fix the sample size in advance, and group allocation was not hidden from the investigators. In validation, progression to ophthalmopathy was predicted by the model with 65% to 71% sensitivity and roughly 76% specificity, a median of around 5.9 months before onset. In cross-validation, a model built on a 13 V-J signature told ophthalmopathy apart from stable hyperthyroidism with under 90% sensitivity and roughly 81% specificity, and in testing the same model reached 80%/75%. Most expanded thyroid clonotypes (frequency above 0.001) were also found in blood, which suggests that blood repertoires may mirror thyroid immune responses.

A patient counted as having stable Graves' hyperthyroidism if no progression to ophthalmopathy occurred over 18 months of follow-up. Hyperthyroidism patients were newly diagnosed, had a disease duration of under 2 months, and were aged 18 to 65 years. Exclusion was applied to patients with uncontrolled infections, other autoimmune diseases, pregnancy or lactation. Diagnoses relied on clinical symptoms, serum thyroxine and TRAb, thyroid ultrasound and orbital computed tomography. Ficoll-Paque density gradient centrifugation was used to isolate PBMCs from about 9 ml of fresh peripheral blood. Total RNA was extracted using Trizol reagent, and RNA quality was assessed on an Agilent 2100 Bioanalyzer. The CDR3, cysteine through phenylalanine, is 13 amino acids long. Only the CDR3 part of the read is kept: 39 bases, read in frame from the first base. V and J lose 7 bases and 7 bases, and a span of 11 bases separates them. As encoded in the germline V gene (reference sequence), CDR1 is MNHEY while CDR2 is SMNVEV.

This clonotype was seen a few times. Its target antigen remains unknown. No clone much larger than this one lies a single base away; base qualities are absent. The TCR beta CDR3 regions were amplified from RNA transcripts. The first round of RT-PCR for the TCR CDR3 was performed with the HTBI primer set and the Qiagen OneStep RT-PCR kit. Libraries were constructed in a second round of multiplex PCR, after which size selection and purification were carried out. The libraries were sequenced on an Illumina HiSeq2000 using paired-end 100 bp reads. In the authors' own workflow: Raw data were processed with SOAPnuke, discarding reads with adapters, uncalled bases, mean Phred below 15, or no exact constant-primer or identifier match. High-quality paired reads were merged using COPE v1.2.5, and each unique nucleotide sequence was defined as a clonotype. MiTCR v1.1 was used to align the clonotypes against IMGT TRBV, TRBD and TRBJ reference segments. The analysis included only V-J combinations with a frequency above 0.0001, which together covered 99% to 99.2% of the repertoires. The TCS score was defined as the ratio of F50 (clonal expansion) to E x V (chaos), calculated using BLOSUM62-based TCRdist between CDR3 peptides within each V-J. Welch's t-statistics and random forest reduced roughly 540 V-J features to fewer than 15, which were used in a naive Bayes classifier (R e1071). TCRdb's own reprocessing of the public reads used fastp at Q25 and MiXCR and kept productive beta chains. Rows are combined by CDR3 protein, so each entry shows the most common genes and DNA. For this entry, the V and J calls and clone size follow TCRdb and not the study's own pipeline. This sample comprises about 620,000 distinct CDR3 sequences, about 17% of them detected only once. The ten largest clones represent around 4% of the sample.

The sequence came from a woman aged 25 to 39 with Graves' hyperthyroidism. The sequencing input was blood. The chain is encoded by TRBV27 joined to TRBJ1-6, with the D gene call left open. The DNA is TGTGCCAGCACTCGGACGGAAAATTCACCCCTCCACTTT. It translates as CASTRTENSPLHF.